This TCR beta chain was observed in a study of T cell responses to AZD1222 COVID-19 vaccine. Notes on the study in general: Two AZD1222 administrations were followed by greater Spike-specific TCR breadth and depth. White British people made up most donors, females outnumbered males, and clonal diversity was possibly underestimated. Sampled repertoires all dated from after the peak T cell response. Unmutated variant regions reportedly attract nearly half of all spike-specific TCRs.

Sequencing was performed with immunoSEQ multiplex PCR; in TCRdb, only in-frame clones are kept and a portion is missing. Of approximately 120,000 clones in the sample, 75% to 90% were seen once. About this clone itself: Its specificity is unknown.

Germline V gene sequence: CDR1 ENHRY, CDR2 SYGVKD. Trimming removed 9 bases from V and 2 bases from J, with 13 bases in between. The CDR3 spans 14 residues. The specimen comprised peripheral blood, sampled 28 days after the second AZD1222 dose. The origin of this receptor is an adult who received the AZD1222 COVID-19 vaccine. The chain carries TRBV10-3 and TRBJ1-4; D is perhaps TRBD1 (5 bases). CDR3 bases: TGTGCCATACAGGCTGGGTCTACTAATGAAAAACTGTTTTTT. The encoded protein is CAIQAGSTNEKLFF.